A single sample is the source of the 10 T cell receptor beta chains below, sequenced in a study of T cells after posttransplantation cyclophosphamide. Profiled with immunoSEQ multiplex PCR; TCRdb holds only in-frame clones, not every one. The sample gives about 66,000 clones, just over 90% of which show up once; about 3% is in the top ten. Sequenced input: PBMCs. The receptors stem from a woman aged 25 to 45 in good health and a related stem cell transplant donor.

CDR3 DNA: TGTGCCAGCAGCGCCGGGAGGTGGGGTAATGAAAAACTGTTTTTT. Its protein product is CASSAGRWGNEKLFF. The rearrangement links TRBV7-9 to TRBJ1-4, with D unresolved. Trimming removed 5 bases from V and 4 bases from J, with 14 bases in between. Germline CDR1 is SEHNR and CDR2 is FQNEAQ (reference sequence). The CDR3 is 15 residues long.

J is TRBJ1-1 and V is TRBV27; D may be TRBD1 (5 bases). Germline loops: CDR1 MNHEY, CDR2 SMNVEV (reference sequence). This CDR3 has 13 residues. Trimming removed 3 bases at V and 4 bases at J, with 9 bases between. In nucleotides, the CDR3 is TGTGCCAGCAGTTTTGGCAGGGCCACTGAAGCTTTCTTT. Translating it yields CASSFGRATEAFF.

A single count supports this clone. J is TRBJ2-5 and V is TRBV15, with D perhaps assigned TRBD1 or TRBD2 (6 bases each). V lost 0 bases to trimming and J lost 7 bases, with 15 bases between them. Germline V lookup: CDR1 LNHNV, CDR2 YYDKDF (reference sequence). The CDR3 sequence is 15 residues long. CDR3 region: CATSRDLSGAVTQYF. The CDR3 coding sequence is TGTGCCACCAGCAGAGATCTATCGGGGGCGGTGACCCAGTACTTC.

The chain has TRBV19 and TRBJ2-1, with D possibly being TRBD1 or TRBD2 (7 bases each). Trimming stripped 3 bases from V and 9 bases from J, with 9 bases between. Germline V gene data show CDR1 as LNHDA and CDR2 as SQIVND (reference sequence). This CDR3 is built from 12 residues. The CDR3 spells CASSIRGGEQFF. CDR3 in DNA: TGTGCCAGTAGTATCAGGGGGGGTGAGCAGTTCTTC. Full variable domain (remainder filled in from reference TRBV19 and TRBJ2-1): DGGITQSPKYLFRKEGQNVTLSCEQNLNHDAMYWYRQDPGQGLRLIYYSQIVNDFQKGDIAEGYSVSREKKESFPLTVTSAQKNPTAFYLCASSIRGGEQFFGPGTRLTVL.

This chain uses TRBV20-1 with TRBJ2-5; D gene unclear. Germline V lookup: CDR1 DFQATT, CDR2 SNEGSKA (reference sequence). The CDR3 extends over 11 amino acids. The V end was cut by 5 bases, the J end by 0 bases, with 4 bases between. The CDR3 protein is CSAWYQETQYF. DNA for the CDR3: TGCAGTGCTTGGTACCAAGAGACCCAGTACTTC.

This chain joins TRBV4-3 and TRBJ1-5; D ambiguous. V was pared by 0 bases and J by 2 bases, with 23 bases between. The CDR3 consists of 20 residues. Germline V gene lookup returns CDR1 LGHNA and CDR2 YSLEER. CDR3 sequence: CASSQDSPGAIVGGNQPQHF. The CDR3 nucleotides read TGCGCCAGCAGCCAAGATTCGCCCGGAGCTATAGTCGGGGGCAATCAGCCCCAGCATTTT.

The CDR3 nucleotides read TGCGCCAGCAGCAAAGACGCAGGGGTAGGTATCTACGAGCAGTACTTC. Amino acids: CASSKDAGVGIYEQYF. The chain joins TRBV5-1 to TRBJ2-7, with D perhaps matching TRBD1 (6 bases). V lost 4 bases and J 3 bases, leaving 20 bases between the germline ends. Germline assignment: CDR1 SGHRS and CDR2 YFSETQ. CDR3 length: 16 residues.

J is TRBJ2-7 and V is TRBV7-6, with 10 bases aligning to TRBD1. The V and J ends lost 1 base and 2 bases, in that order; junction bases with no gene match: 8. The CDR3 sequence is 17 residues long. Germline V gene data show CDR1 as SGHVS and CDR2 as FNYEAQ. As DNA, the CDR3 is TGTGCCAGCAGCTTAGGTCAAGGCGGGACAGGGGCCTACGAGCAGTACTTC. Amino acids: CASSLGQGGTGAYEQYF.

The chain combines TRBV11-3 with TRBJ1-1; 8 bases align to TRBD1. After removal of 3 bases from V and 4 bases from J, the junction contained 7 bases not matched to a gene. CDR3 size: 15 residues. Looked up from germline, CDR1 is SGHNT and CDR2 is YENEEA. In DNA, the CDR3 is TGTGCCAGCAGCTTGCGTGGGACAGGCAGCACTGAAGCTTTCTTT. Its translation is CASSLRGTGSTEAFF.

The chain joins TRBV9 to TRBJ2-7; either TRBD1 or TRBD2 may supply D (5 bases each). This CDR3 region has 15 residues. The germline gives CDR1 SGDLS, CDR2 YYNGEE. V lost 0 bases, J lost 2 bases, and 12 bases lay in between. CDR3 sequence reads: CASSVARGRTYEQYF. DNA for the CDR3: TGTGCCAGCAGCGTAGCTCGGGGACGGACCTACGAGCAGTACTTC.